This T cell receptor beta chain was found in a study of STAT3 mutations in large granular lymphocyte leukemia. In the study overall: Roughly half the longitudinally sequenced T-LGLL patients had canonical STAT3 mutations. Approximately 40% of treated T-LGLL patients showed hematologic response to immunosuppression.

As regards this clone: The target antigen is unknown.

Sequencing was performed with immunoSEQ multiplex PCR; in TCRdb, only in-frame clones are kept and a portion is missing. The sample lists roughly 30,000 clones, around three quarters occurring once. The CDR3 consists of 15 residues. The V and J ends lost 5 bases and 2 bases respectively, with 16 bases between them. The germline gives CDR1 MNHEY, CDR2 SVGAGI. Whole-study results and caveats: In T-cell large granular lymphocyte leukemia, about half of patients showed multiple immunodominant subclonotypes. Clonal expansion was inferred from samples taken at other timepoints.

The specimen was peripheral blood mononuclear cells. The V gene is TRBV6-5, the J gene TRBJ2-7; D is unresolved. This TCR derives from a woman aged 45-60 years with T-cell large granular lymphocyte leukemia. Some clones in this sample may be carry-over from other donors' samples. CDR3 DNA: TGTGCCAGCAGTATCCCCCCGAGAGACCCCTACGAGCAGTACTTC. Protein sequence: CASSIPPRDPYEQYF.